These T cell receptor beta chains were read from a single sample in a study of CD8+ T cells in alopecia areata. Data came from immunoSEQ multiplex PCR; TCRdb stores just in-frame clones and leaves some out. The sample has 10,000 to 15,000 clones; more than 50% are singletons. Input material: skin. The receptors shown here come from a human donor with alopecia areata. The CDR3 runs from the conserved cysteine through the conserved F or W.

CDR3 length: 13; V gene: TRBV15; J gene: TRBJ2-3; CDR3 protein: CATSSLPSSTQYF
CDR3 length: 15; V gene: TRBV7-3; J gene: TRBJ1-5; CDR3 protein: CASSRDSYPPQPQHF
CDR3 length: 15; V gene: TRBV7-8; J gene: TRBJ2-7; CDR3 protein: CASSLHQGPSYEQYF
CDR3 length: 15; V gene: TRBV30; J gene: TRBJ2-2; CDR3 protein: CAWMGDRSNTGELFF
CDR3 length: 14; V gene: TRBV5-6; J gene: TRBJ1-2; CDR3 protein: CASRRQGRDYGYTF
CDR3 length: 15; V gene: TRBV7-9; J gene: TRBJ2-2; CDR3 protein: CASSLIDGGPGELFF
CDR3 length: 16; V gene: TRBV7-8; J gene: TRBJ2-3; CDR3 protein: CASRTSGGLSTDTQYF
CDR3 length: 17; V gene: TRBV6-1; J gene: TRBJ2-1; CDR3 protein: CASSAGLAGPERDEQFF
CDR3 length: 14; V gene: TRBV7-3; J gene: TRBJ2-5; CDR3 protein: CASSPGGGQETQYF
CDR3 length: 14; V gene: TRBV5-6; J gene: TRBJ2-1; CDR3 protein: CASSSLDSYNEQFF
CDR3 length: 11; V gene: TRBV6-6; J gene: TRBJ2-5; CDR3 protein: CASTQQETQYF
CDR3 length: 15; V gene: TRBV10-3; J gene: TRBJ1-5; CDR3 protein: CAISESNGKNQPQHF
CDR3 length: 13; V gene: TRBV4-3; J gene: TRBJ2-7; CDR3 protein: CASSPYSGYEQYF
CDR3 length: 14; V gene: TRBV28; J gene: TRBJ1-1; CDR3 protein: CASSLIETATEAFF
CDR3 length: 17; V gene: TRBV28; J gene: TRBJ2-7; CDR3 protein: CASSELSGADSFYEQYF
CDR3 length: 17; V gene: TRBV27; J gene: TRBJ1-1; CDR3 protein: CASSKYRTGGMNTEAFF
CDR3 length: 15; V gene: TRBV19; J gene: TRBJ2-1; CDR3 protein: CASSMWAAYGNEQFF
CDR3 length: 15; V gene: TRBV12-5; J gene: TRBJ2-1; CDR3 protein: CASGSGQGMANEQFF
CDR3 length: 14; V gene: TRBV2; J gene: TRBJ1-1; CDR3 protein: CASRSGGLLSEAFF
CDR3 length: 15; V gene: TRBV14; J gene: TRBJ2-1; CDR3 protein: CASSPRPSGSPSLFF
CDR3 length: 12; V gene: TRBV29-1; J gene: TRBJ1-1; CDR3 protein: CSVAFGSTEAFF
CDR3 length: 16; V gene: TRBV10-2; J gene: TRBJ2-7; CDR3 protein: CASGTGFQGVSYEQYF
CDR3 length: 14; V gene: TRBV19; J gene: TRBJ1-5; CDR3 protein: CASSIGGSNQPQHF
CDR3 length: 16; V gene: TRBV5-4; J gene: TRBJ2-7; CDR3 protein: CASSQDLASGSYEQYF
CDR3 length: 15; V gene: TRBV6-1; J gene: TRBJ2-1; CDR3 protein: CASSLGRSSYNEQFF
CDR3 length: 14; V gene: TRBV7-7; J gene: TRBJ1-1; CDR3 protein: CASSPTDGLGEAFF
CDR3 length: 18; V gene: TRBV7-9; J gene: TRBJ2-7; CDR3 protein: CASSPPGIRRIFSYEQYF
CDR3 length: 13; V gene: TRBV19; J gene: TRBJ2-3; CDR3 protein: CASSMRNTDTQYF
CDR3 length: 13; V gene: TRBV28; J gene: TRBJ1-5; CDR3 protein: CASRTGANQPQHF